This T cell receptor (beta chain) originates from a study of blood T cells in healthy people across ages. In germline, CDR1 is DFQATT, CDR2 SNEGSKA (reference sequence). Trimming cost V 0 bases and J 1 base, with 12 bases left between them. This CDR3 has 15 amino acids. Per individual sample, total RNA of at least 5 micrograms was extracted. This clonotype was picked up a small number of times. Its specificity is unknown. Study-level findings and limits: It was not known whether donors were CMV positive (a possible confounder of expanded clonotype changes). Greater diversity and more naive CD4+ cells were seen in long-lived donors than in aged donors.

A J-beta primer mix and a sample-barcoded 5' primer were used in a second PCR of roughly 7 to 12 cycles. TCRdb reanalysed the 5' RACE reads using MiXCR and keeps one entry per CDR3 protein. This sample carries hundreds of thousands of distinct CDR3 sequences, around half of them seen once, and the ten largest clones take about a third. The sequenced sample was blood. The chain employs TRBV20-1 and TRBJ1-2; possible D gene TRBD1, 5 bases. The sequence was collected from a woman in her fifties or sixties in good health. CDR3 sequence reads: CSARDRRQNNYGYTF. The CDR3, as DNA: TGCAGTGCTAGAGATCGGAGACAGAATAACTATGGCTACACCTTC.